This T cell receptor (beta chain) was observed in a study of blood T cell repertoires in COVID-19. Study details: T cells, B-cell-depleted T cells, or PBMCs provided the cDNA or gDNA that served as material.

Study processing details: Nucleated cell counts were estimated from reference gene primer amplification. Method: immunoSEQ multiplex PCR; TCRdb's copy keeps in-frame clones and lacks some. The V and J calls and the clone size are those of that table, but D and trimming were determined from the DNA. Of about 180,000 clones in the sample, more than 70% are singletons; the top ten hold 3.5% to 5%. CDR1 is SGHAT, CDR2 FQNNGV, per germline. This CDR3 is built from 13 residues. With V trimmed by 4 bases and J by 3 bases, 0 bases remained unmatched. The gene calls are TRBV11-2 and TRBJ2-5, with 9 bases aligning to TRBD1. What was sequenced was peripheral blood. The TCR comes from a woman aged 30 to 39 with acute or convalescent COVID-19. CDR3 DNA sequence: TGTGCCAGCAGCTGGACAGGGGAAGAGACCCAGTACTTC. Its protein is CASSWTGEETQYF.